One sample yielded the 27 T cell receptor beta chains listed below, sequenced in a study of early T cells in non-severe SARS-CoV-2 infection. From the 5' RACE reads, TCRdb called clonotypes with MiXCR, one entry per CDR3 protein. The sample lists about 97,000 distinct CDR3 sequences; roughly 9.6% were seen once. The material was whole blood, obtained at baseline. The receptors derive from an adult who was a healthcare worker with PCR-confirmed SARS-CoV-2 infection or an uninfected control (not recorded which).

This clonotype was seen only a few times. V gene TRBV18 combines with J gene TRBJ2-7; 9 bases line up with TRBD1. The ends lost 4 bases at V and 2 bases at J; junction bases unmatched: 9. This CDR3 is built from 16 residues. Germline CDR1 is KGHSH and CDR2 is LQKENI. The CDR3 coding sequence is TGTGCCAGCTCACGGTTGGGACAGGGTGGGACCTACGAGCAGTACTTC. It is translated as CASSRLGQGGTYEQYF.

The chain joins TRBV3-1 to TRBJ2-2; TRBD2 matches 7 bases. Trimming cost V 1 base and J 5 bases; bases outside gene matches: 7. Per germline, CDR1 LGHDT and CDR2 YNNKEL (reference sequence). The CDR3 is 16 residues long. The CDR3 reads CASSQAGEGRTGELFF. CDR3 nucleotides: TGTGCCAGCAGCCAAGCGGGGGAGGGTCGGACCGGGGAGCTGTTTTTT. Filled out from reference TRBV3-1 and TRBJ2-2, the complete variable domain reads DTAVSQTPKYLVTQMGNDKSIKCEQNLGHDTMYWYKQDSKKFLKIMFSYNNKELIINETVPNRFSPKSPDKAHLNLHINSLELGDSAVYFCASSQAGEGRTGELFFGEGSRLTVL.

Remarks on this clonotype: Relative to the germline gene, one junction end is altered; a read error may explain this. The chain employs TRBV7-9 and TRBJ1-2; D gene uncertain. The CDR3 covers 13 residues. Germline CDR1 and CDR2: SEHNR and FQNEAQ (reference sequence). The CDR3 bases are TGTGCCAGCAGCTTAGCGCTAGAGGCCCTAGTCCACTTC. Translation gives CASSLALEALVHF.

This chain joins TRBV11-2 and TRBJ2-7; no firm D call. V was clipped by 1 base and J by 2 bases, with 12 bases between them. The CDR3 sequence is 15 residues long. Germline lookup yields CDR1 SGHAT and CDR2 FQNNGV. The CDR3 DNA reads TGTGCCAGCAGCTTAGGCCAGAGCGTAACCTACGAGCAGTACTTC. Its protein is CASSLGQSVTYEQYF.

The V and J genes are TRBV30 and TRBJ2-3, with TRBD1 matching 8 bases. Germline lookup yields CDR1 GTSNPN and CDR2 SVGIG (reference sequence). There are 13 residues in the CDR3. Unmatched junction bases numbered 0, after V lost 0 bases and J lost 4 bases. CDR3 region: CAWSVQGADTQYF. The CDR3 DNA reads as TGTGCCTGGAGTGTACAGGGGGCAGATACGCAGTATTTT.

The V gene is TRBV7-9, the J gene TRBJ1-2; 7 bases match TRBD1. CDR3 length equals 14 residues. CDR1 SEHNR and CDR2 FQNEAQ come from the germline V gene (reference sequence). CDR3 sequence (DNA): TGTGCTACGTCCCACAGGGGAGCCAAGGGTAGCTACACCTTC. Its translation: CATSHRGAKGSYTF.

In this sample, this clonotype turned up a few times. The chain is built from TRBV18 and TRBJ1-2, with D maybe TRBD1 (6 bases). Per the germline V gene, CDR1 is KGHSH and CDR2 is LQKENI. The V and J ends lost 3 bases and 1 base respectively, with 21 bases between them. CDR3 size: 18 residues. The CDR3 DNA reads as TGTGCCAGCTCACCGAAGACAGGCGGCTTTCCACTTAACTATGGCTACACCTTC. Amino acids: CASSPKTGGFPLNYGYTF.

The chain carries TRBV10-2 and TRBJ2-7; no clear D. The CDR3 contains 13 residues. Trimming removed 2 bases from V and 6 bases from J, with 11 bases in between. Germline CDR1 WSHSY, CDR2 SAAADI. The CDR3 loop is CASSELPRAEQYF. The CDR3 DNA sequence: TGCGCCAGCAGTGAGCTCCCGCGAGCCGAGCAGTACTTC.

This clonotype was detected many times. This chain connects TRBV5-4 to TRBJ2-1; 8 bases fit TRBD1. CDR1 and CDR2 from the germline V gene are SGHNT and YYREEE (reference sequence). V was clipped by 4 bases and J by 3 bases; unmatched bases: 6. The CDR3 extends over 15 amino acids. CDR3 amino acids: CASSPGQGYYNEQFF. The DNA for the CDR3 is TGTGCCAGCAGCCCTGGACAGGGATACTACAATGAGCAGTTCTTC. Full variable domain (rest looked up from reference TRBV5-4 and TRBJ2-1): ETGVTQSPTHLIKTRGQQVTLRCSSQSGHNTVSWYQQALGQGPQFIFQYYREEENGRGNFPPRFSGLQFPNYSSELNVNALELDDSALYLCASSPGQGYYNEQFFGPGTRLTVL.

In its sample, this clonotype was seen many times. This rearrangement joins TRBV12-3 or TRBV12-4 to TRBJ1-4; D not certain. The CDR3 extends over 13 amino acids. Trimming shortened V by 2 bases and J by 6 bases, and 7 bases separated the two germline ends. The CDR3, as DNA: TGTGCCAGCAGTTTATCCGGGGATGAAAAACTGTTTTTT. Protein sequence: CASSLSGDEKLFF.

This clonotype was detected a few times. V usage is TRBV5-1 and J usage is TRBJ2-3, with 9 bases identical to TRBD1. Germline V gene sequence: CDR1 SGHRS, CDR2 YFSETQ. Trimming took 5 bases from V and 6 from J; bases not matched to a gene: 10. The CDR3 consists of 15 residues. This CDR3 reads CASSPEGTGPDTQYF. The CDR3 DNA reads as TGCGCCAGCAGTCCGGAGGGGACAGGGCCCGATACGCAGTATTTT.

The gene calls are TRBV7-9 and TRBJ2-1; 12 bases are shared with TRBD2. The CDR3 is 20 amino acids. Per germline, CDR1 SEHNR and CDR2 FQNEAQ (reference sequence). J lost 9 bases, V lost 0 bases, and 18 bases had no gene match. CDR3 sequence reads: CASSLAGASGRAASHGEQFF. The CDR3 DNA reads TGTGCCAGCAGCTTAGCTGGGGCTAGCGGGAGGGCCGCAAGCCACGGTGAGCAGTTCTTC. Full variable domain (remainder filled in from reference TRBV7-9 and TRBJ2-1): DTGVSQNPRHKITKRGQNVTFRCDPISEHNRLYWYRQTLGQGPEFLTYFQNEAQLEKSRLLSDRFSAERPKGSFSTLEIQRTEQGDSAMYLCASSLAGASGRAASHGEQFFGPGTRLTVL.

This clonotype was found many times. This CDR3 is CASSQGQTATNEKLFF. The CDR3 nucleotides are TGCGCCAGCAGCCAAGGGCAGACGGCAACTAATGAAAAACTGTTTTTT. This chain joins TRBV4-1 and TRBJ1-4; D gene unclear. V was trimmed by 1 base and J by 0 bases, leaving 9 bases between them. CDR3 length: 16 amino acids. The germline gives CDR1 MGHRA, CDR2 YSYEKL.

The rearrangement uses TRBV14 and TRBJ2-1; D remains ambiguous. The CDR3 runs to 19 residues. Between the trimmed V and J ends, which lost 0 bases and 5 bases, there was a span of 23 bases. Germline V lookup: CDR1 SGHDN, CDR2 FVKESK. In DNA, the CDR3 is TGTGCCAGCAGCCAAGATTGGGGTAGGTCCCCAGTCCCCAACAATGAGCAGTTCTTC. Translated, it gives CASSQDWGRSPVPNNEQFF. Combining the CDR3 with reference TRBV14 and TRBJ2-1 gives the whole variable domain EAGVTQFPSHSVIEKGQTVTLRCDPISGHDNLYWYRRVMGKEIKFLLHFVKESKQDESGMPNNRFLAERTGGTYSTLKVQPAELEDSGVYFCASSQDWGRSPVPNNEQFFGPGTRLTVL.

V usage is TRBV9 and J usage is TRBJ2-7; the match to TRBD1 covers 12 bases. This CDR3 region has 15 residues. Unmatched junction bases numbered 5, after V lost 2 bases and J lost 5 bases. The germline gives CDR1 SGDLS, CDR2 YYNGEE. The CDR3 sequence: CASSVTGTGGHEQYF. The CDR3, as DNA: TGTGCCAGCAGCGTGACCGGGACAGGGGGCCACGAGCAGTACTTC.

The CDR3, as DNA: TGTGCCAGCAGTTCCAAATACGAGCAGTACTTC. It translates to CASSSKYEQYF. The rearrangement links TRBV6-2 or TRBV6-3 to TRBJ2-7; D not certain. The CDR3 extends over 11 amino acids. Trimming pared 4 bases from V and 4 bases from J, leaving 5 bases between. Germline values: CDR1 MNHEY, CDR2 SVGEGT.

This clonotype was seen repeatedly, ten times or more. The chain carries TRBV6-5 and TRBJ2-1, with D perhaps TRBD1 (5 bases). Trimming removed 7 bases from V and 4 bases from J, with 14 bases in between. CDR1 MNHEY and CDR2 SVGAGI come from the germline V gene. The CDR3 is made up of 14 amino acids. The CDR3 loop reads CASTAGGAYNEQFF. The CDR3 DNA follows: TGTGCCAGCACCGCAGGTGGGGCTTACAATGAGCAGTTCTTC.

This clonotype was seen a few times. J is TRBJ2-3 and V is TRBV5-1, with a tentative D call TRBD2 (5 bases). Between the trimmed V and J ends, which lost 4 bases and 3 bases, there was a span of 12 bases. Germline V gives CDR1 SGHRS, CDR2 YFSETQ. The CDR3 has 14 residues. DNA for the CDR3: TGCGCCAGCAGCAAGACTCCGGGGACAGATACGCAGTATTTT. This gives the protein CASSKTPGTDTQYF. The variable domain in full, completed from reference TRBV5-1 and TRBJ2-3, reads KAGVTQTPRYLIKTRGQQVTLSCSPISGHRSVSWYQQTPGQGLQFLFEYFSETQRNKGNFPGRFSGRQFSNSRSEMNVSTLELGDSALYLCASSKTPGTDTQYFGPGTRLTVL.

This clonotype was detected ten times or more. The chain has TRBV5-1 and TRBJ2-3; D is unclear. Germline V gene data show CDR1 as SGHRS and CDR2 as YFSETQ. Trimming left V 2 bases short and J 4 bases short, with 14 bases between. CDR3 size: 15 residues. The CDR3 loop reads CASSFGAPFPDTQYF. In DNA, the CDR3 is TGCGCCAGCAGCTTCGGTGCACCGTTTCCAGATACGCAGTATTTT.

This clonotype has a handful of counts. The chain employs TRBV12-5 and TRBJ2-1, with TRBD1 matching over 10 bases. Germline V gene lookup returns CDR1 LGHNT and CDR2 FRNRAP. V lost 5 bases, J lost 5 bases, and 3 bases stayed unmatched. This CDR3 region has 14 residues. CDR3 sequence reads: CASGIGTGDNEQFF. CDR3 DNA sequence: TGTGCTAGTGGTATCGGGACAGGGGACAATGAGCAGTTCTTC.

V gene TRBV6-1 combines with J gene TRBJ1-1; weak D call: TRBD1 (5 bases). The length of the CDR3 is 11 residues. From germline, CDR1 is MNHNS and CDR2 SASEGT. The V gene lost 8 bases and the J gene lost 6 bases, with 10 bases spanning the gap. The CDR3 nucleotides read TGTGCCAGCCGACAGCTTCCTGAAGCTTTCTTT. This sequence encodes CASRQLPEAFF.

In DNA form, the CDR3 reads TGTGCCAGCAGTTACGGTAGCAATGAGCAGTTCTTC. Its translation: CASSYGSNEQFF. The rearrangement uses TRBV6-2 or TRBV6-3 and TRBJ2-1; D remains unclear. The CDR3 is made up of 12 amino acids. Germline V lookup: CDR1 MNHEY, CDR2 SVGEGT. V lost 2 bases, J lost 6 bases, and 5 bases lay in between.

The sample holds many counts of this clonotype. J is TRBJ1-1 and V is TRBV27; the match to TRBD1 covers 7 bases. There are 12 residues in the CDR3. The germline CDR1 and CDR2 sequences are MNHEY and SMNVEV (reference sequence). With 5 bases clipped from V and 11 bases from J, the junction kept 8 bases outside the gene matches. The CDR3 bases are TGTGCCAGCAGTCCCCTGAGGGGGCACGCTTTCTTT. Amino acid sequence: CASSPLRGHAFF.

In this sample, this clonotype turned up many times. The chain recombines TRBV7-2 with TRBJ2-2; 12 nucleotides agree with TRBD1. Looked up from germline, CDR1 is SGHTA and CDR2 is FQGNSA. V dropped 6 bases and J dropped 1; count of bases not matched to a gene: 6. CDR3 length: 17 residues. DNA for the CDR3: TGTGCCAGCAGGCCCGGGACAGGGGGCTTGAACACCGGGGAGCTGTTTTTT. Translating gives CASRPGTGGLNTGELFF.

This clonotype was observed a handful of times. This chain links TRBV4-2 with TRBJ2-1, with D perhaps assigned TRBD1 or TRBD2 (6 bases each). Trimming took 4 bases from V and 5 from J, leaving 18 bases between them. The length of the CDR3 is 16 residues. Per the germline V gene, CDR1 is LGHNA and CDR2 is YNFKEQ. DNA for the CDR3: TGTGCCAGCAGCCCCCTACGGGGGCGAGTGGACAATGAGCAGTTCTTC. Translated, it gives CASSPLRGRVDNEQFF.

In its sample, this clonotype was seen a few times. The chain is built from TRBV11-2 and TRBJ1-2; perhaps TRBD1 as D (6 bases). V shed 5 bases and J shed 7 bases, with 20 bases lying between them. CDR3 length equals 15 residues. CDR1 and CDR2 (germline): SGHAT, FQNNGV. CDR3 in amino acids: CASSPLQRGASGYTF. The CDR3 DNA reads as TGTGCCAGCAGCCCGCTACAAAGGGGGGCTAGTGGCTACACCTTC.

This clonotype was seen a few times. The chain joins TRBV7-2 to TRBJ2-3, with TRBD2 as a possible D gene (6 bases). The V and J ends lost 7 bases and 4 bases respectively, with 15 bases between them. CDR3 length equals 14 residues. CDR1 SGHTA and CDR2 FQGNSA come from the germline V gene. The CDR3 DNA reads TGTGCCAGCACGCCTGGAGGGCCGGCAGATACGCAGTATTTT. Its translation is CASTPGGPADTQYF. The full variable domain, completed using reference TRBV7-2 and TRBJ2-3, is GAGVSQSPSNKVTEKGKDVELRCDPISGHTALYWYRQSLGQGLEFLIYFQGNSAPDKSGLPSDRFSAERTGGSVSTLTIQRTQQEDSAVYLCASTPGGPADTQYFGPGTRLTVL.